These T cell receptor beta chains were read from a single sample in a study of cytomegalovirus exposure and HLA in healthy donors. Produced via immunoSEQ multiplex PCR; TCRdb's table is partial and in-frame only. The sample records roughly 160,000 clones, approximately 80% being singletons. The sample consisted of PBMCs. These receptors originate from a man aged 40-55 years in good health and CMV-seronegative. Each CDR3 is given with its conserved first and last residue. D genes are given only for firm matches. Rows may omit the clone size; those that give it use once, few, many or a size class.

TRBJ2-2	NA	few	14	TRBV7-3	TGTGCCAGCAGCTACCGGGTCAACACCGGGGAGCTGTTTTTT	CASSYRVNTGELFF
TRBJ1-2	TRBD1	few	15	TRBV4-1	TGCGCCAGCAGCCCGGAAGACAGGGCGGGCTATGGCTACACCTTC	CASSPEDRAGYGYTF
TRBJ2-6	NA	NA	15	TRBV9	TGTGCCAGCAGCGATCTCCTGCGGGGGGCCAACGTCCTGACTTTC	CASSDLLRGANVLTF
TRBJ1-2	NA	once	13	TRBV19	TGTGCCAGCCTCCGGGATACTAACTATGGCTACACCTTC	CASLRDTNYGYTF
TRBJ2-2	NA	NA	14	TRBV30	TGTGCCTGGAGTCCAGGGGGGTCGGTCGGGGAGCTGTTTTTT	CAWSPGGSVGELFF
TRBJ2-7	TRBD2	NA	17	TRBV27	TGTGCCAGCTCCGGGTATGATGAGCGGGGGAACTCCTACGAGCAGTACTTC	CASSGYDERGNSYEQYF
TRBJ2-3	TRBD2	once	16	TRBV7-2	TGTGCCAGCAGCTTATGGCGGGGGGCCCTCACAGATACGCAGTATTTT	CASSLWRGALTDTQYF
TRBJ2-3	TRBD2	NA	19	TRBV9	TGTGCCAGCAGCGTAGCTGAAAGCGGGGGGATTTCTAGCACAGATACGCAGTATTTT	CASSVAESGGISSTDTQYF
TRBJ2-7	NA	few	10	TRBV10-3	TGTGCCACCTACGAAATTGAGCAGTACTTC	CATYEIEQYF
TRBJ1-1	NA	NA	16	TRBV30	TGTGCCTGGAGCCCCATGGCAGGCCTGGCGGGCACTGAAGCTTTCTTT	CAWSPMAGLAGTEAFF
TRBJ2-7	NA	few	10	TRBV6-1	TGTGCCAGCAGTTATAGAGGGCAGTACTTC	CASSYRGQYF
TRBJ2-2	TRBD2	NA	15	TRBV7-2	TGTGCCAGCAGACCTCCGGGACTAGCCGCCGGGGAGCTGTTTTTT	CASRPPGLAAGELFF
TRBJ1-2	NA	few	14	TRBV29-1	TGCAGCGTCGGGGATCCTGGGGGGATCTATGGCTACACCTTC	CSVGDPGGIYGYTF
TRBJ1-3	NA	NA	15	TRBV11-2	TGTGCCAGCAGCTTAATGAGGGCTGGGGGAAACACCATATATTTT	CASSLMRAGGNTIYF
TRBJ2-3	NA	NA	15	TRBV5-6	TGTGCCAGCAGCTTAGGACAGCGTAGCACAGATACGCAGTATTTT	CASSLGQRSTDTQYF
TRBJ2-3	TRBD1	NA	15	TRBV12-5	TGTGCTAGTGGTAAAGGGACAGACAGCACAGATACGCAGTATTTT	CASGKGTDSTDTQYF
TRBJ2-7	NA	NA	8	TRBV6-6	TGTGCCAGCAGTTCCCCTACCTTC	CASSSPTF
TRBJ2-5	TRBD1	NA	13	TRBV6-5	TGTGCCAGCAGTGGGGACAGGGGAGAGACCCAGTACTTC	CASSGDRGETQYF
TRBJ2-3	NA	NA	16	TRBV4-1	TGCGCCAGCAGCCAAGCGACAGGAAAGGGGACAGATACGCAGTATTTT	CASSQATGKGTDTQYF
TRBJ1-2	NA	NA	13	TRBV2	TGTGCCAGCAGTGACTACAGAACTGATGGCTACACCTTC	CASSDYRTDGYTF
TRBJ2-3	TRBD2	NA	17	TRBV9	TGTGCCAGCAGCGTAGAAGGCGCGGGGGGCAGTGGAGATACGCAGTATTTT	CASSVEGAGGSGDTQYF
TRBJ2-3	TRBD2	NA	15	TRBV6-4	TGTGCCAGCAGTGCTAGCGGGGGGGGCACAGATACGCAGTATTTT	CASSASGGGTDTQYF
TRBJ2-7	NA	NA	16	TRBV9	TGTGCCAGCAGCGTAGCTGCGACAGCCCTACTGAACGGGCAGTACTTC	CASSVAATALLNGQYF
TRBJ1-3	NA	NA	15	TRBV9	TGTGCCAGCAGCGCGACAGGAGCTCCTGGAAACACCATATATTTT	CASSATGAPGNTIYF
TRBJ2-2	NA	NA	17	TRBV4-2	TGTGCCAGCAGCCAAGTGGTAGCGGACAAGAACACCGGGGAGCTGTTTTTT	CASSQVVADKNTGELFF
TRBJ1-4	TRBD1	NA	14	TRBV6-5	TGTGCCAGCAGTGTGACAGGGAGGAATGAAAAACTGTTTTTT	CASSVTGRNEKLFF
TRBJ2-7	TRBD2	NA	18	TRBV11-2	TGTGCCAGCAGCCCAGCCAGCGGGGGGTTCTTGAGCTCCTACGAGCAGTACTTC	CASSPASGGFLSSYEQYF
TRBJ1-1	NA	NA	14	TRBV28	TGTGCCAGCAGTTCGAGGAGAGGGAGCACTGAAGCTTTCTTT	CASSSRRGSTEAFF
TRBJ2-1	NA	NA	14	TRBV30	TGTGCCTGGAGTTTTAGCGAGTACTGGAATGAGCAGTTCTTC	CAWSFSEYWNEQFF
TRBJ2-7	NA	NA	14	TRBV27	TGTGCCAGCAGTTTAACAGGAAAATCCTACGAGCAGTACTTC	CASSLTGKSYEQYF
TRBJ1-6	TRBD1	NA	15	TRBV6-1	TGTGCCAGCAGTGCCGAGACAGGGGGCAATTCACCCCTCCACTTT	CASSAETGGNSPLHF
TRBJ2-2	NA	NA	13	TRBV6-1	TGTGCCAGCAGTAACATTAACACCGGGGAGCTGTTTTTT	CASSNINTGELFF
TRBJ1-5	NA	NA	15	TRBV28	TGTGCCAGCAGGACCCCGACAGGTAGCAATCAGCCCCAGCATTTT	CASRTPTGSNQPQHF
TRBJ2-1	TRBD2	NA	14	TRBV11-3	TGTGCCAGCAGCCCGGGGGGTCAGGGCAATGAGCAGTTCTTC	CASSPGGQGNEQFF
TRBJ1-2	TRBD1	NA	13	TRBV10-2	TGCGCCAGCAGTGTACAGGGGGCTTGGGGCTACACCTTC	CASSVQGAWGYTF
TRBJ2-5	TRBD2	NA	15	TRBV19	TGTGCCAGTAGTGCTCAGCGGGGGAGTCGAGAGACCCAGTACTTC	CASSAQRGSRETQYF
TRBJ2-1	NA	NA	17	TRBV6-4	TGTGCCAGCAGTGAAAGGGCCGGGGGTTCCTCCTACAATGAGCAGTTCTTC	CASSERAGGSSYNEQFF
TRBJ2-3	TRBD2	few	15	TRBV7-2	TGTGCCAGCAGCTTAGGACTTAGCGGGGGGGCCAGGCAGTATTTT	CASSLGLSGGARQYF
TRBJ1-2	NA	NA	13	TRBV5-6	TGTGCCAGCAGCTTCGGGACTAACTATGGCTACACCTTC	CASSFGTNYGYTF
TRBJ1-1	NA	NA	16	TRBV6-1	TGTGCCAGCAGTGAACACCGCACAGGGCTGAACACTGAAGCTTTCTTT	CASSEHRTGLNTEAFF
TRBJ1-2	TRBD1	few	17	TRBV19	TGTGCCAGTAGAAGACCCCGATCCACAGGGGATAACTATGGCTACACCTTC	CASRRPRSTGDNYGYTF
TRBJ2-1	TRBD2	NA	17	TRBV27	TGTGCCAGCAGTTTCTCCGGACCGGGACTAGCTAGGATGGCACAGTTCTTC	CASSFSGPGLARMAQFF